A single sample is the source of the 28 T cell receptor beta chains below, sequenced in a study of metastatic and nonmetastatic thyroid tumors. TCRdb re-analyzed the PCR reads using MiXCR. The sample records some 29,000 clones, roughly 6.8% being singletons. Ahead of thyroid surgery, no patient had received treatment of any kind. Sequenced: blood. The receptor source for this set is a female donor with papillary thyroid cancer or a benign thyroid nodule (not recorded which). Some clones in this sample may be carry-over from other donors' samples.

This clone occurred many times. J is TRBJ2-1 and V is TRBV6-2 or TRBV6-3; D not certain. Germline CDR1 MNHEY, CDR2 SVGEGT. This CDR3 contains 14 residues. The germline V and J ends were trimmed by 2 bases and 5 bases, with 10 bases remaining between them. CDR3 sequence (DNA): TGTGCCAGCAGTTACGCCCAGGCCCACAATGAGCAGTTCTTC. Its translation is CASSYAQAHNEQFF.

This clone was recorded at least ten times. Other DNA sequences from this sample encode an identical CDR3 as well. The chain carries TRBV20-1 and TRBJ1-5, with D unresolved. CDR3 length: 13 residues. Trimming removed 1 base from V and 4 bases from J, with 8 bases in between. Germline values: CDR1 DFQATT, CDR2 SNEGSKA (reference sequence). The CDR3 bases are TGCAGTGCTAGAGTGGGAGGGAATCAGCCCCAGCATTTT. Protein sequence: CSARVGGNQPQHF.

In this sample, this clone turned up a few times. A much larger clone differs by one base, so this may be a read error. The chain has TRBV12-3 or TRBV12-4 and TRBJ2-1; 9 bases fit TRBD1. CDR3 length: 17 residues. The V and J ends lost 7 bases and 12 bases, in that order; junction bases with no gene match: 22. CDR3 residues: CASTTFWDRANGGGQFF. The DNA for the CDR3 is TGTGCCAGCACCACATTCTGGGACAGGGCTAATGGAGGTGGGCAGTTCTTC.

As concerns this clone: Its ends do not fully match the called genes, so a read error is possible. The chain links TRBV4-1 to TRBJ2-7; D is unresolved. The V gene's germline CDR1 is MGHRA and CDR2 YSYEKL. The CDR3 has 15 residues. CDR3 protein: CASSRIVLPAYDQYF. The CDR3 DNA sequence: TGCGCCAGCAGCCGCATTGTACTCCCCGCCTACGATCAGTACTTC.

This clone was counted many times. This chain connects TRBV12-3 or TRBV12-4 to TRBJ2-5; TRBD1 agrees at 8 bases. Trimming removed 6 bases from V and 4 bases from J; junction bases left unmatched: 7. CDR3 length equals 14 residues. The CDR3 sequence: CASRSTGQGETQYF. As DNA, the CDR3 is TGTGCCAGCAGGTCAACCGGACAGGGAGAGACCCAGTACTTC.

This clone was observed at least ten times. The chain employs TRBV7-8 and TRBJ2-7; D is perhaps TRBD2 (6 bases). Per germline, CDR1 SGHVS and CDR2 FQNEAQ. The CDR3 sequence is 15 residues long. The V and J ends lost 5 bases and 2 bases respectively, with 16 bases between them. Written as DNA, the CDR3 is TGTGCCAGCAGCACCCGGGACTCTGGGACCTACGAGCAGTACTTC. This encodes CASSTRDSGTYEQYF.

This clone was seen ten or more times. V is TRBV19 and J is TRBJ2-2; D possibly corresponds to TRBD2 (6 bases). This CDR3 comprises 14 residues. Per the germline V gene, CDR1 is LNHDA and CDR2 is SQIVND (reference sequence). V was shortened by 5 bases and J by 1 base, with 8 bases between the two germline ends. The CDR3 coding sequence is TGTGCCAGTAGTCGGGGAGGGAACACCGGGGAGCTGTTTTTT. Its protein product is CASSRGGNTGELFF. Drawing the rest from reference TRBV19 and TRBJ2-2, the complete variable domain is DGGITQSPKYLFRKEGQNVTLSCEQNLNHDAMYWYRQDPGQGLRLIYYSQIVNDFQKGDIAEGYSVSREKKESFPLTVTSAQKNPTAFYLCASSRGGNTGELFFGEGSRLTVL.

Ten or more counts support this clone. The chain uses TRBV20-1 and TRBJ2-7; 9 nucleotides line up with TRBD1. This CDR3 is 14 amino acids long. V dropped 1 base and J dropped 3; count of bases not matched to a gene: 4. Per the germline V gene, CDR1 is DFQATT and CDR2 is SNEGSKA (reference sequence). CDR3 sequence reads: CSARVPGQGYEQYF. Written as DNA, the CDR3 is TGCAGTGCTAGAGTCCCGGGACAGGGCTACGAGCAGTACTTC.

This clone was seen repeatedly, ten times or more. An end of the junction differs from the germline gene, which may be a read error. The V and J genes are TRBV7-7 and TRBJ2-1; possible D gene TRBD1, 6 bases. The CDR3 spans 13 residues. Germline loops: CDR1 SSHAT, CDR2 FNYEAQ (reference sequence). The CDR3 sequence is CASSKDDRNEQFF. In nucleotides, the CDR3 is TGTGCTAGCAGCAAAGATGACAGGAATGAGCAGTTCTTC.

The sample holds many counts of this clone. The gene calls are TRBV18 and TRBJ1-2; D might be TRBD1 (5 bases). V gave up 3 bases and J gave up 2 bases, with 7 bases separating them. Germline V gene lookup returns CDR1 KGHSH and CDR2 LQKENI. The CDR3 length is 13 residues. This CDR3 reads CASSPDRNYGYTF. CDR3 DNA sequence: TGTGCCAGCTCACCCGACAGAAACTATGGCTACACCTTC.

The table lists this clone with many counts. The chain is built from TRBV19 and TRBJ2-3; 8 positions match TRBD2. Trimming cost V 5 bases and J 0 bases; bases outside gene matches: 4. CDR3 length: 15 residues. Germline CDR1 and CDR2: LNHDA and SQIVND (reference sequence). The CDR3: CASSRRGGSTDTQYF. CDR3 DNA sequence: TGTGCCAGTAGTCGACGGGGGGGAAGCACAGATACGCAGTATTTT.

This clone was counted ten times or more. The junction does not match germline at one end; this may be a read error. The rearrangement joins TRBV7-7 to TRBJ1-5, with 10 bases lining up with TRBD1. The CDR3 runs to 17 residues. Germline V gives CDR1 SSHAT, CDR2 FNYEAQ (reference sequence). The CDR3 DNA reads TGTGCTAGCAGCTTAGATCGGGACAGGGGAAGGGATCAGCCCCAGCATTTT. Encoded protein: CASSLDRDRGRDQPQHF. The whole variable domain, remainder taken from reference TRBV7-7 and TRBJ1-5, is GAGVSQSPRYKVTKRGQDVTLRCDPISSHATLYWYQQALGQGPEFLTYFNYEAQPDKSGLPSDRFSAERPEGSISTLTIQRTEQRDSAMYRCASSLDRDRGRDQPQHFGDGTRLSIL.

There are many counts of this clone. This rearrangement joins TRBV16 to TRBJ2-1; D is unresolved. The germline V gene encodes CDR1 KGHSY and CDR2 FQNENV. V gave up 0 bases and J gave up 4 bases, with 13 bases separating them. The CDR3 has 16 residues. CDR3 DNA: TGTGCCAGCAGCCAATCAAAGGGATACGGGTACAATGAGCAGTTCTTC. Amino acid sequence: CASSQSKGYGYNEQFF. Variable domain in full (rest from reference TRBV16 and TRBJ2-1): GEEVAQTPKHLVRGEGQKAKLYCAPIKGHSYVFWYQQVLKNEFKFLISFQNENVFDETGMPKERFSAKCLPNSPCSLEIQATKLEDSAVYFCASSQSKGYGYNEQFFGPGTRLTVL.

This clone was observed many times. The CDR3: CASSLSRNTEAFF. The CDR3 bases are TGTGCCAGCAGCTTATCGCGAAACACTGAAGCTTTCTTT. V is TRBV7-8 and J is TRBJ1-1, with no clear D. Germline V CDR1 and CDR2: SGHVS, FQNEAQ. V lost 2 bases to trimming and J lost 2 bases, with 6 bases between them. There are 13 residues in the CDR3.

This clone was seen at least ten times. This chain joins TRBV28 and TRBJ1-1; 7 bases are a match to TRBD1. CDR3 length equals 15 residues. Germline lookup yields CDR1 MDHEN and CDR2 SYDVKM. V lost 3 bases and J lost 4; bases outside the gene matches: 8. The CDR3 here is CASSFLLTGFTEAFF. The CDR3 DNA follows: TGTGCCAGCAGTTTCCTCCTGACAGGGTTCACTGAAGCTTTCTTT.

This rearrangement joins TRBV6-1 to TRBJ1-5; D is undetermined. The CDR3 is 13 residues long. Germline CDR1 reads MNHNS; CDR2 reads SASEGT. V shed 6 bases and J shed 0 bases, with 6 bases lying between them. CDR3 DNA: TGTGCCAGCAGACAGAATAGCAATCAGCCCCAGCATTTT. It is translated as CASRQNSNQPQHF.

This clone has at least ten counts. This chain links TRBV24-1 with TRBJ1-5; D unresolved. This CDR3 has 13 amino acids. V lost 4 bases and J 5 bases, leaving 8 bases between the germline ends. CDR1 is KGHDR, CDR2 SFDVKD, per germline. CDR3 protein: CATSDVVDQPQHF. The CDR3 region has the DNA TGTGCCACCAGTGACGTAGTTGATCAGCCCCAGCATTTT.

This clone was seen many times. The chain is built from TRBV20-1 and TRBJ2-5; 8 nucleotides align to TRBD1. The V segment lost 3 bases and the J segment 5 bases; nucleotides outside the gene matches: 5. The CDR3 is 13 amino acids. From germline, CDR1 is DFQATT and CDR2 SNEGSKA (reference sequence). The CDR3 sequence: CSARDRVGETQYF. The CDR3 region has the DNA TGCAGTGCTAGGGACAGGGTCGGGGAGACCCAGTACTTC.

This clone was recorded at least ten times. A junction end diverges from the germline sequence, so it may reflect a read error. V is TRBV2 and J is TRBJ2-7; D may match TRBD1 or TRBD2 (5 bases each). The CDR3 is 12 residues long. The V gene's germline CDR1 is SNHLY and CDR2 FYNNEI. The CDR3 nucleotides are TGTGCCAGCAGGGGGACCTCCAACGAGCAGTACTTC. It yields the protein CASRGTSNEQYF. The full variable domain, completed using reference TRBV2 and TRBJ2-7, is EPEVTQTPSHQVTQMGQEVILRCVPISNHLYFYWYRQILGQKVEFLVSFYNNEISEKSEIFDDQFSVERPDGSNFTLKIRSTKLEDSAMYFCASRGTSNEQYFGPGTRLTVT.

This clone was seen ten or more times. This chain links TRBV12-3 or TRBV12-4 with TRBJ2-5; D perhaps matches TRBD1 (5 bases). Trimming took off 7 bases at V and 5 bases at J, with 14 bases between the two ends. This CDR3 has 13 residues. CDR3 region: CASMIQGRETQYF. The CDR3 DNA reads TGTGCCAGCATGATCCAGGGCCGGGAGACCCAGTACTTC.

This clone occurred many times. J is TRBJ2-5 and V is TRBV12-3 or TRBV12-4; D not certain. Trimming pared 3 bases from V and 2 bases from J, leaving 7 bases between. The CDR3 totals 13 residues. CDR3 coding DNA: TGTGCCAGCAGTTTTGGAGAACAAGAGACCCAGTACTTC. Its protein is CASSFGEQETQYF.

This clone has a single count. The chain links TRBV5-4 to TRBJ2-5, with 12 bases that match TRBD2. The CDR3 is 15 amino acids. CDR1 SGHNT and CDR2 YYREEE come from the germline V gene (reference sequence). Losses at the gene ends were 4 bases for V and 5 bases for J; bases not matched to a gene: 6. The CDR3 sequence is CASSDGLAGLETQYF. The CDR3 DNA is TGTGCCAGCAGCGATGGACTAGCGGGGTTGGAGACCCAGTACTTC.

This clone was observed many times. The rearrangement links TRBV24-1 to TRBJ2-3; 7 bases are a match to TRBD1. CDR1 and CDR2 (germline): KGHDR, SFDVKD. J gave up 5 bases and V 5 bases, and 18 bases lay outside the gene matches. This CDR3 has 18 residues. CDR3 protein: CATSGTWGTAGAQDTQYF. In DNA form, the CDR3 reads TGTGCCACCAGTGGCACGTGGGGGACAGCAGGGGCACAAGATACGCAGTATTTT.

In this sample, this clone turned up many times. V is TRBV6-1 and J is TRBJ1-6, with 9 positions matching TRBD1. The CDR3 is made up of 13 amino acids. V was pared by 11 bases and J by 9 bases, with 8 bases of the junction left unmatched. Germline V gene data show CDR1 as MNHNS and CDR2 as SASEGT. The CDR3 region has the DNA TGTGCCTGGAAAGGGACAGGGTTTTCACCCCTCCACTTT. It is translated as CAWKGTGFSPLHF.

Many counts were recorded for this clone. V gene TRBV18 combines with J gene TRBJ1-2; D is ambiguous. There are 12 residues in the CDR3. Germline V CDR1 and CDR2: KGHSH, LQKENI. Trimming left V 6 bases short and J 5 bases short, with 10 bases between. This CDR3 reads CASSPDEYGYTF. The CDR3 DNA follows: TGTGCCAGCTCGCCTGACGAATATGGCTACACCTTC.

This clone was counted a single time. A much larger clonotype is one base distant, so this may be a read error. The V call is TRBV20-1, the J call TRBJ2-6, with D perhaps matching TRBD1 (5 bases). The CDR3 extends over 13 amino acids. CDR1 and CDR2 (germline): DFQATT, SNEGSKA (reference sequence). The CDR3: CSAAHSGANVLNF. DNA for the CDR3: TGCAGTGCTGCCCACTCTGGGGCCAACGTCCTGAATTTC.

Regarding this clone: A read error may be the cause here, since a much bigger clone is one base away. This likely comes from a read error, as the CDR3 has no conserved phenylalanine or tryptophan at its end. The chain recombines TRBV5-8 with TRBJ1-1; 11 nucleotides align to TRBD1. V was clipped by 7 bases and J by 7 bases; unmatched bases: 12. Per germline, CDR1 SGHTS and CDR2 YDEGEE. CDR3 length: 15 amino acids. CDR3 sequence reads: CASVHNGQGAGEAFS. In nucleotides, the CDR3 is TGTGCCAGCGTCCACAACGGACAGGGGGCTGGTGAAGCTTTCTCT.

The table lists this clone with many counts. This rearrangement joins TRBV4-1 to TRBJ1-3; D gene uncertain. Trimming removed 1 base from V and 4 bases from J, with 14 bases in between. This CDR3 is 16 amino acids long. Germline V CDR1 and CDR2: MGHRA, YSYEKL. In DNA, the CDR3 is TGCGCCAGCAGCCAAGGTCTAAACACTGCGGGAAACACCATATATTTT. Amino acids: CASSQGLNTAGNTIYF.